This passage covers 21 T cell receptor beta chains from one sample sequenced in a study of T cells in Graves' hyperthyroidism and ophthalmopathy. TCR beta CDR3 sequences were amplified from RNA transcripts. HTBI primers were used for first-round RT-PCR of the TCR CDR3. Each CDR3 protein is one row after TCRdb ran MiXCR on the multiplex PCR reads. The repertoire has 300,000 to 400,000 distinct CDR3 sequences, about 18% of them found once; the top ten carry 40% to 45%. The sequenced material came from blood. These receptors all come from a man aged 18 to 30 with Graves' ophthalmopathy.

This chain joins TRBV10-3 and TRBJ1-1, with D perhaps matching TRBD1 (5 bases). Germline CDR1 is ENHRY and CDR2 is SYGVKD. CDR3 size: 15 residues. V was cut by 6 bases and J by 0 bases, with 14 bases left in between. For the CDR3, the DNA is TGTGCCATCAGCCCCAGTGCAGGGATGAACACTGAAGCTTTCTTT. It yields the protein CAISPSAGMNTEAFF.

This clonotype has a handful of counts. The V call is TRBV5-1, the J call TRBJ2-5, with D maybe TRBD1 (5 bases). CDR3 length equals 15 residues. Germline V lookup: CDR1 SGHRS, CDR2 YFSETQ. V gave up 6 bases and J gave up 5 bases, with 20 bases separating them. DNA for the CDR3: TGCGCCAGCACCCCCTCGGCCCTTTGGGGCGAGACCCAGTACTTC. It codes for CASTPSALWGETQYF.

This clonotype was seen at least ten times. This chain joins TRBV10-3 and TRBJ1-1; 7 nucleotides line up with TRBD1. The trim removed 0 bases at V and 5 bases at J, leaving 9 bases unmatched. The CDR3 loop spans 16 amino acids. The germline gives CDR1 ENHRY, CDR2 SYGVKD. The DNA of the CDR3 is TGTGCCATCAGTGAGTCGATTAAGACAGGGAGGACTGAAGCTTTCTTT. This encodes CAISESIKTGRTEAFF.

This clonotype was recorded at least ten times. The chain employs TRBV19 and TRBJ2-7, with 10 positions matching TRBD1. The germline gives CDR1 LNHDA, CDR2 SQIVND (reference sequence). V trimming: 3 bases; J trimming: 3 bases; junction bases outside the gene matches: 11. The CDR3 runs to 17 residues. Here the CDR3 reads CASSMAHYGTGDYEQYF. DNA for the CDR3: TGTGCCAGTAGTATGGCCCACTACGGGACAGGGGACTACGAGCAGTACTTC. The full variable domain, with the rest looked up from reference TRBV19 and TRBJ2-7, is DGGITQSPKYLFRKEGQNVTLSCEQNLNHDAMYWYRQDPGQGLRLIYYSQIVNDFQKGDIAEGYSVSREKKESFPLTVTSAQKNPTAFYLCASSMAHYGTGDYEQYFGPGTRLTVT.

This clonotype showed up many times. This chain connects TRBV20-1 to TRBJ2-5, with no clear D. V lost 3 bases to trimming and J lost 5 bases, with 7 bases between them. Germline loops: CDR1 DFQATT, CDR2 SNEGSKA (reference sequence). This CDR3 is 11 amino acids long. CDR3 residues: CSASRWETQYF. DNA for the CDR3: TGCAGTGCTAGCCGATGGGAGACCCAGTACTTC.

This chain links TRBV27 with TRBJ2-5; TRBD2 matches 7 bases. V shed 1 base and J 4 bases; nucleotides not matched to a gene: 15. The CDR3 covers 18 residues. Germline assignment: CDR1 MNHEY and CDR2 SMNVEV (reference sequence). The CDR3 spells CASSLFPPGRGTGETQYF. Written as DNA, the CDR3 is TGTGCCAGCAGTTTATTTCCCCCAGGGCGGGGGACGGGAGAGACCCAGTACTTC.

This clonotype has at least ten counts. J is TRBJ1-2 and V is TRBV15; weak D call: TRBD1 (6 bases). The CDR3 is 13 residues long. The V end was cut by 5 bases, the J end by 4 bases, with 11 bases between. The germline V gene encodes CDR1 LNHNV and CDR2 YYDKDF (reference sequence). CDR3: CATSATGSYGYTF. CDR3 coding DNA: TGTGCCACCAGCGCCACAGGGAGCTATGGCTACACCTTC.

This clonotype was counted a few times. The chain carries TRBV15 and TRBJ2-1; D is perhaps TRBD2 (5 bases). V lost 0 bases to trimming and J lost 9 bases, with 9 bases between them. Germline V gene sequence: CDR1 LNHNV, CDR2 YYDKDF (reference sequence). This CDR3 comprises 13 residues. In DNA, the CDR3 is TGTGCCACCAGCAGAGATCTTGCGGGTGAGCAGTTCTTC. Its translation: CATSRDLAGEQFF. Combining the CDR3 with reference TRBV15 and TRBJ2-1 gives the whole variable domain DAMVIQNPRYQVTQFGKPVTLSCSQTLNHNVMYWYQQKSSQAPKLLFHYYDKDFNNEADTPDNFQSRRPNTSFCFLDIRSPGLGDTAMYLCATSRDLAGEQFFGPGTRLTVL.

This clonotype was counted at least ten times. V usage is TRBV5-1 and J usage is TRBJ2-3, with D hard to call. V was cut by 0 bases and J by 1 base, with 12 bases left in between. CDR1 SGHRS and CDR2 YFSETQ come from the germline V gene. CDR3 length: 16 amino acids. CDR3 sequence reads: CASSLGADSGTDTQYF. CDR3 nucleotides: TGCGCCAGCAGCTTGGGTGCTGACTCCGGCACAGATACGCAGTATTTT.

The CDR3 loop is CSAQRRALYEQYF. The CDR3 nucleotides are TGCAGCGCCCAACGACGGGCGCTATACGAGCAGTACTTC. This rearrangement joins TRBV29-1 to TRBJ2-7, with D unresolved. V lost 7 bases to trimming and J lost 4 bases, with 17 bases between them. The CDR3 runs to 13 residues. The germline gives CDR1 SQVTM, CDR2 ANQGSEA.

The sample holds many counts of this clonotype. This rearrangement joins TRBV29-1 to TRBJ1-1; D is undetermined. The CDR3 is 10 amino acids. The germline CDR1 and CDR2 sequences are SQVTM and ANQGSEA. Trimming left V 6 bases short and J 2 bases short, with 4 bases between. CDR3 nucleotide sequence: TGCAGCGTAGCTAACACTGAAGCTTTCTTT. Protein product: CSVANTEAFF.

This clonotype was seen many times. V usage is TRBV2 and J usage is TRBJ1-5, with D possibly matching TRBD1 (5 bases). The CDR3 is made up of 14 amino acids. Trimming took off 6 bases at V and 0 bases at J, with 9 bases between the two ends. Germline CDR1 and CDR2: SNHLY and FYNNEI. Here the CDR3 DNA reads TGTGCCAGCAGCCAGGGCAATAGCAATCAGCCCCAGCATTTT. Protein: CASSQGNSNQPQHF.

The count of this clonotype is one. CDR3 region: CASTKVGEKLFF. In DNA, the CDR3 is TGTGCCAGCACCAAGGTCGGTGAAAAACTGTTTTTT. The chain links TRBV27 to TRBJ1-4; D uncertain. Germline CDR1 reads MNHEY; CDR2 reads SMNVEV (reference sequence). Deletions cut 7 bases from V and 7 bases from J, with 10 bases between. The CDR3 extends over 12 amino acids.

This clonotype showed up many times. The V call is TRBV7-8, the J call TRBJ1-5; no clear D gene. From germline, CDR1 is SGHVS and CDR2 FQNEAQ. The CDR3 extends over 14 amino acids. V lost 0 bases and J lost 6, with 9 bases in between. Here the CDR3 reads CASSLAPGSQPQHF. CDR3 sequence (DNA): TGTGCCAGCAGCTTAGCGCCAGGTAGTCAGCCCCAGCATTTT.

This clonotype was recorded a few times. This chain connects TRBV9 to TRBJ1-2; 12 nucleotides agree with TRBD1. The CDR3 contains 17 residues. Germline loops: CDR1 SGDLS, CDR2 YYNGEE. Trimming removed 0 bases from V and 7 bases from J; junction bases left unmatched: 10. The chain's CDR3 is CASSVGRDRGRMGGYTF. Here the CDR3 DNA reads TGTGCCAGCAGCGTAGGAAGGGACAGGGGGCGCATGGGTGGCTACACCTTC.

This clonotype was seen many times. J is TRBJ1-5 and V is TRBV6-1, with 8 positions matching TRBD1. Germline assignment: CDR1 MNHNS and CDR2 SASEGT. This CDR3 has 17 amino acids. The J segment lost 3 bases and the V segment lost 6 bases, leaving 13 bases of the junction unmatched. The CDR3 nucleotides read TGTGCCAGCAGGCAAGGACAGGGACGAAATAACAATCAGCCCCAGCATTTT. Translation: CASRQGQGRNNNQPQHF.

This clonotype was counted only a few times. This rearrangement joins TRBV2 to TRBJ1-5, with TRBD1 matching 10 bases. This CDR3 comprises 15 residues. CDR1 is SNHLY and CDR2 is FYNNEI in the germline V gene. V lost 1 base and J lost 4; bases outside the gene matches: 1. The CDR3 is CASSEEGQGNQPQHF. DNA of the CDR3: TGTGCCAGCAGTGAAGAGGGACAGGGGAATCAGCCCCAGCATTTT.

This clonotype was observed at least ten times. The chain employs TRBV5-5 and TRBJ2-3, with a tentative D call TRBD1 (6 bases). The germline CDR1 and CDR2 sequences are SGHKS and YYEKEE (reference sequence). The CDR3 length is 16 residues. Trimming took off 0 bases at V and 0 bases at J, with 11 bases between the two ends. The CDR3 nucleotides are TGTGCCAGCAGCTTGGGGACAGCCTCTAGCACAGATACGCAGTATTTT. Protein sequence: CASSLGTASSTDTQYF.

The rearrangement links TRBV5-1 to TRBJ2-1; a possible D gene is TRBD1 (5 bases). Trimming removed 1 base at V and 6 bases at J, with 8 bases between. Germline lookup yields CDR1 SGHRS and CDR2 YFSETQ. CDR3 length equals 13 residues. The CDR3 sequence is CASSLSGANEQFF. CDR3 nucleotide sequence: TGCGCCAGCAGCTTGAGTGGGGCCAATGAGCAGTTCTTC.

The rearrangement uses TRBV28 and TRBJ1-2; D perhaps matches TRBD1 (6 bases). The germline V gene has CDR1 MDHEN and CDR2 SYDVKM. The CDR3 extends over 14 amino acids. Between the trimmed V and J ends, which lost 6 bases and 4 bases, there was a span of 15 bases. CDR3 sequence (DNA): TGTGCCAGCAGGGCAGGGGCCGTGGGCTATGGCTACACCTTC. It codes for CASRAGAVGYGYTF.

This sequence joins TRBV10-3 and TRBJ2-7; possibly TRBD1 or TRBD2 for D (7 bases each). Trimming pared 4 bases from V and 1 base from J, leaving 14 bases between. There are 15 residues in the CDR3. Germline V gene lookup returns CDR1 ENHRY and CDR2 SYGVKD. The CDR3 DNA is TGTGCCATCAGTGCTAGACAGGGAGGGTCCTACGAGCAGTACTTC. This codes for CAISARQGGSYEQYF.